The 8 T cell receptor beta chains listed next were all sequenced from one sample in a study of T-cell reconstitution after alpha-beta-depleted transplantation in children. Preparing the TCRbeta library involved the use of unique molecular identifiers. TCRdb fed the PCR reads into MiXCR, producing one record per CDR3 protein. The repertoire includes some 440,000 distinct CDR3 sequences, 16% of them detected once, and approximately 29% sits in the top ten. This sample comprised PBMCs, mostly from graft donor cells, obtained 360 days after TCRalphabeta/CD19-depleted stem cell transplant. These receptors all come from a boy in the first two years of life who had a stem cell transplant for Wiskott-Aldrich syndrome, so the T cells may come from the graft donor.

The chain recombines TRBV10-3 with TRBJ2-5; 8 bases are a match to TRBD2. V lost 10 bases and J lost 0; bases outside the gene matches: 16. The CDR3 extends over 17 amino acids. Germline-derived CDR1 and CDR2 are ENHRY and SYGVKD. CDR3 amino acids: CATGGNTRGDYQETQYF. The DNA of the CDR3 is TGTGCCACCGGGGGCAATACGCGGGGGGATTACCAAGAGACCCAGTACTTC.

This clonotype was counted between two and nine times. This chain connects TRBV29-1 to TRBJ2-7, with unresolved D. The length of the CDR3 is 11 residues. The germline V gene has CDR1 SQVTM and CDR2 ANQGSEA. Trimming stripped 5 bases from V and 6 bases from J, with 11 bases between. The CDR3 sequence: CSVQAWAEQYF. In DNA, the CDR3 is TGCAGCGTTCAGGCTTGGGCCGAGCAGTACTTC.

The chain carries TRBV24-1 and TRBJ2-1; the D is unclear. The V and J ends lost 4 bases and 0 bases respectively, with 12 bases between them. Germline lookup yields CDR1 KGHDR and CDR2 SFDVKD. The CDR3 extends over 16 amino acids. CDR3 in amino acids: CATSDRRVSSYNEQFF. The CDR3, as DNA: TGTGCCACCAGTGACCGAAGGGTGAGCTCCTACAATGAGCAGTTCTTC.

This clonotype was recorded a few times. The chain carries TRBV19 and TRBJ1-2, with 7 bases that match TRBD1. The length of the CDR3 is 15 residues. In germline, CDR1 is LNHDA, CDR2 SQIVND (reference sequence). With V trimmed by 0 bases and J by 5 bases, 6 bases remained unmatched. CDR3 in DNA: TGTGCCAGTAGTATAGATCTTCACAGGGGTTATGGCTACACCTTC. It encodes CASSIDLHRGYGYTF.

The V and J genes are TRBV7-9 and TRBJ2-3; the match to TRBD2 covers 11 bases. The CDR3 consists of 14 residues. The ends lost 8 bases at V and 3 bases at J; junction bases unmatched: 4. Per the germline V gene, CDR1 is SEHNR and CDR2 is FQNEAQ (reference sequence). The CDR3 here is CASLGLAVTDTQYF. CDR3 nucleotide sequence: TGTGCCAGCTTGGGACTAGCGGTTACAGATACGCAGTATTTT. Filled out from reference TRBV7-9 and TRBJ2-3, the complete variable domain reads DTGVSQNPRHKITKRGQNVTFRCDPISEHNRLYWYRQTLGQGPEFLTYFQNEAQLEKSRLLSDRFSAERPKGSFSTLEIQRTEQGDSAMYLCASLGLAVTDTQYFGPGTRLTVL.

V and J are TRBV5-6 and TRBJ2-1; 9 bases align to TRBD2. Germline V gene sequence: CDR1 SGHDT, CDR2 YYEEEE. V shed 1 base and J 5 bases; nucleotides not matched to a gene: 7. The CDR3 spans 16 residues. CDR3 protein: CASSLKGGGGHNEQFF. The DNA for the CDR3 is TGTGCCAGCAGCTTGAAGGGCGGGGGGGGTCACAATGAGCAGTTCTTC.

In this sample, this clonotype turned up a few times. The chain links TRBV12-3 or TRBV12-4 to TRBJ1-6; 7 bases match TRBD1. The CDR3 length is 14 residues. V trimming: 3 bases; J trimming: 8 bases; junction bases outside the gene matches: 4. The CDR3 is CASSLRQGDSPLHF. CDR3 nucleotide sequence: TGTGCCAGCAGTTTGCGACAGGGAGATTCACCCCTCCACTTT.

V is TRBV6-6 and J is TRBJ2-1, with D possibly being TRBD1 (5 bases). The CDR3 sequence is 13 residues long. Trimming shortened V by 2 bases and J by 4 bases, and 6 bases separated the two germline ends. Germline V lookup: CDR1 MNHNY, CDR2 SVGAGI (reference sequence). CDR3 residues: CASSYPGYNEQFF. The DNA for the CDR3 is TGTGCCAGCAGTTACCCAGGGTACAATGAGCAGTTCTTC.